This TCR beta chain was recovered during a study of blood T cell repertoires in COVID-19 (dated by TCRdb to 2018 to 2021). About the investigation overall: Samples covering the acute and convalescent phases of COVID-19 were provided by collaborators in the United States, Italy and Spain. The prospective study material was composed of cDNA or gDNA derived from T cells, B-cell-depleted T cells, or PBMCs. The dataset comprised deeply sampled blood TCRbeta repertoires from subjects exposed to, actively infected with, or recovered from COVID-19. The repertoires were made available in a free public database intended to serve as a resource for research on the immune response to SARS-CoV-2. The samples were drawn from two sources: the first 160 participants of the ongoing ImmuneRACE study, and 1,254 subjects contributed by 6 global collaborators. Sample metadata almost always included a de-identified subject ID, COVID-19 status, age in years and sex. HLA class I and class II types, where available, came from metadata supplied by the sample provider rather than from assay-based typing.

A remark on this clone: The antigen this receptor binds is unknown. Base qualities are missing; no much larger clone stands one base away.

Ends trimmed: V by 5 bases, J by 2 bases; bases unmatched to a gene: 12. Including cysteine and phenylalanine, the CDR3 has 17 amino acids. Only the CDR3 part of the read is kept: 51 bases, read in frame from the first base. The germline V gene encodes CDR1 SGHAT and CDR2 FQNNGV. General findings and caveats noted by the study authors: The quantity of clinical and demographic metadata differed by source and by participant and was supplied without curation.

One collaborating source in Seattle enrolled patients while the patients were actively infected and followed the patients over time throughout the course of disease. Each collaborating institution followed its own protocols to collect whole blood in K2EDTA tubes. For TCRbeta analysis, collaborator samples were shipped as frozen whole blood, as isolated PBMCs, or as DNA extracted from either sample type. The immunoSEQ Assay, a bias-controlled multiplex PCR, was used to amplify TCRbeta CDR3 regions from genomic DNA. The study's processing was this. The number of nucleated cells in each sample was estimated from the amplification of reference gene primers within the assay. To quantify the absolute abundance of each unique TCRbeta CDR3 rearrangement, sequence reads were collapsed and filtered. Productive Simpson clonality was computed per sample as the square root of Simpson's diversity index over productive rearrangements. TCRdb carries this immuneACCESS record with in-frame sequences only. Its versions omit some clonotypes, under half of them owing to an unresolved V gene in the studies checked, with the rest unexplained. The V and J calls and clone size are taken from that table; D and trimming were inferred from the DNA. The sample table lists fewer than 700,000 clones, 70% to 90% of them with a count of one. The top ten clonotypes cover roughly 7.4% of the sample.

Sequenced sample: peripheral blood. The rearranged chain carries TRBV11-2 and TRBJ1-3, and TRBD1 matches 7 of the central bases. The source of this sequence is a woman aged 45-59 years with COVID-19, enrolled during active disease. The sequenced DNA: TGTGCCAGCAGCACCGTACTAAGACAGGGCACTGGAAACACCATATATTTT. This encodes CASSTVLRQGTGNTIYF.